The 4 T cell receptor beta chains reported below all come from one sample, sequenced in a study of T cells in Graves' hyperthyroidism and ophthalmopathy. TCR beta CDR3 region amplification was performed from RNA transcripts. TCR CDR3 underwent first-round RT-PCR with the HTBI primer set. TCRdb reanalysed the multiplex PCR reads using MiXCR and keeps one entry per CDR3 protein. The sample records hundreds of thousands of distinct CDR3 sequences, roughly 37% being singletons. Sequencing was carried out using blood. The receptors shown here come from a young man with Graves' hyperthyroidism.

The rearrangement links TRBV5-5 to TRBJ1-4, with a tentative D call TRBD1 (6 bases). The CDR3 totals 19 residues. Germline-derived CDR1 and CDR2 are SGHKS and YYEKEE (reference sequence). Trimming cost V 4 bases and J 0 bases, with 22 bases left between them. DNA for the CDR3: TGTGCCAGCAGCGCTAAACAGGGATCTGGGGCCGCAACTAATGAAAAACTGTTTTTT. This gives the protein CASSAKQGSGAATNEKLFF.

This clonotype was observed a single time. V and J are TRBV7-2 and TRBJ1-1; the D gene is possibly TRBD1 (6 bases). The CDR3 extends over 15 amino acids. Trimming removed 5 bases at V and 1 base at J, with 14 bases between. Germline-derived CDR1 and CDR2 are SGHTA and FQGNSA. CDR3 sequence: CASSPWRGANTEAFF. The CDR3 nucleotides are TGTGCCAGCAGCCCTTGGAGGGGGGCGAACACTGAAGCTTTCTTT.

This clonotype occurred many times. This chain joins TRBV7-6 and TRBJ2-7; D possibly corresponds to TRBD1 (6 bases). The CDR3 totals 14 residues. V was cut by 5 bases and J by 6 bases, with 17 bases left in between. Germline CDR1 SGHVS, CDR2 FNYEAQ. Here the CDR3 DNA reads TGTGCCAGCAGCGTGAGAGGGGGTACAGTCGAGCAGTACTTC. The encoded protein is CASSVRGGTVEQYF.

The chain is built from TRBV19 and TRBJ1-5; D remains ambiguous. The CDR3 contains 15 residues. CDR1 LNHDA and CDR2 SQIVND come from the germline V gene (reference sequence). V was trimmed by 9 bases and J by 3 bases, leaving 18 bases between them. The CDR3: CASSHSRVANQPQHF. The CDR3, as DNA: TGTGCCAGCAGCCATTCGAGGGTAGCCAATCAGCCCCAGCATTTT.